The text below deals with one T cell receptor (beta chain). The data belong to a study of blood T cell repertoires in COVID-19. The CDR3 has 15 residues. Germline V gene sequence: CDR1 MGHRA, CDR2 YSYEKL. The ends lost 6 bases at V and 2 bases at J; junction bases unmatched: 9. TCRdb's table, derived via immunoSEQ multiplex PCR, lists solely in-frame clones and lacks some. The sample has some 18,000 clones, more than 70% seen once; the top ten hold more than 9.5%. The specimen was peripheral blood. The chain uses TRBV4-1 and TRBJ1-2; 7 bases are shared with TRBD1. The sequence was collected from a human donor in a cohort sampled during active COVID-19. CDR3 sequence reads: CASRSPGQLNYGYTF. In nucleotides, the CDR3 is TGCGCCAGCAGGAGCCCGGGACAGCTAAACTATGGCTACACCTTC.